The TCR beta chain under discussion was sequenced for a study of T cells in Graves' hyperthyroidism and ophthalmopathy. This CDR3 spans 11 amino acids. The germline V and J ends were trimmed by 7 bases and 5 bases, with 8 bases remaining between them. Per the germline V gene, CDR1 is LGHDT and CDR2 is YNNKEL (reference sequence). Study conclusions and caveats: Blood samples included most of the expanded thyroid clonotypes exceeding 0.001. Separating ophthalmopathy from stable hyperthyroidism was achieved by a 13 V-J model.

Template material for amplifying TCR beta CDR3 regions consisted of RNA transcripts. HTBI primers were used for first-round RT-PCR of the TCR CDR3. From the multiplex PCR reads, TCRdb called clonotypes with MiXCR, one entry per CDR3 protein. The sample holds hundreds of thousands of distinct CDR3 sequences, just under 20% seen once. This clonotype was seen repeatedly, ten times or more. The target antigen is unknown. The sequencing input was blood. The clonotype comes from a man in his forties or fifties with Graves' ophthalmopathy. This rearrangement joins TRBV3-1 to TRBJ2-5; D unresolved. CDR3 nucleotide sequence: TGTGCCAGCATCCAGATGGAGACCCAGTACTTC. Translating it yields CASIQMETQYF.